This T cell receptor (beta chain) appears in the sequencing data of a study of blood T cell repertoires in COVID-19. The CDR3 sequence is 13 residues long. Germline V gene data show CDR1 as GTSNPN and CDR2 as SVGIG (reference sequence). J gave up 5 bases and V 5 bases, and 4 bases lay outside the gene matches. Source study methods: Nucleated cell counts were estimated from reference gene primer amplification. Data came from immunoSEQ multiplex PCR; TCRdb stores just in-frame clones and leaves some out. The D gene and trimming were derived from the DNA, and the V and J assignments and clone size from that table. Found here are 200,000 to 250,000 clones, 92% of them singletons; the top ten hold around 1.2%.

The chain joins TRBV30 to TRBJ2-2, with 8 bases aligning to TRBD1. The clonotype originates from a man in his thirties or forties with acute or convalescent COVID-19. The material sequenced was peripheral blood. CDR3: CAWWDRRTGELFF. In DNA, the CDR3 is TGTGCCTGGTGGGACAGGCGGACCGGGGAGCTGTTTTTT.